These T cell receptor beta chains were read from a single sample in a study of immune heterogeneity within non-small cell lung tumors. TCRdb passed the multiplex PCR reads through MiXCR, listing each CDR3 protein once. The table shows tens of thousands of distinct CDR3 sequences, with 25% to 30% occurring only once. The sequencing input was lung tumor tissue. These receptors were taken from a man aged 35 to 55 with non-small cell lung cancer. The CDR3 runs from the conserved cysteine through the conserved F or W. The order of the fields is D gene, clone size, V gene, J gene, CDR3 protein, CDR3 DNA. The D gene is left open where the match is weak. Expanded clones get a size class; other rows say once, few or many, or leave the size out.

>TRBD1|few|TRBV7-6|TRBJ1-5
CASRYRGGQPQHF
TGTGCCAGCAGGTACAGGGGAGGTCAGCCCCAGCATTTT
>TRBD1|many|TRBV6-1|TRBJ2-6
CASSPRDRASGANVLTF
TGTGCCAGCAGTCCTCGGGACAGGGCCTCTGGGGCCAACGTCCTGACTTTC
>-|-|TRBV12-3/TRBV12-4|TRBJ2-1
CASSLAPGTGWSGRLGNNEQFF
TGTGCCAGCAGTTTAGCTCCCGGGACAGGGTGGAGCGGGAGATTAGGGAACAATGAGCAGTTCTTC
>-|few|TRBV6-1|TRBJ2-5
CASSSPRDRETQYF
TGTGCCAGCAGTTCACCCCGGGATCGAGAGACCCAGTACTTC
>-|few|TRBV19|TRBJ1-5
CASSRRRGNSNQPQHF
TGTGCCAGTAGTAGGCGTCGGGGGAATAGCAATCAGCCCCAGCATTTT
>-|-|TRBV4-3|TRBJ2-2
CASSQDYYTGELFF
TGCGCCAGCAGCCAAGATTATTACACCGGGGAGCTGTTTTTT
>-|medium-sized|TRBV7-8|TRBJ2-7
CASSLGTTVYEQYF
TGTGCCAGCAGCTTAGGGACTACTGTCTACGAGCAGTACTTC
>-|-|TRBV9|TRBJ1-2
CASSVGGGGSGGYTF
TGTGCCAGCAGCGTGGGTGGGGGGGGAAGTGGTGGCTACACCTTC
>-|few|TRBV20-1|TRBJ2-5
CSARAEGELVTQYF
TGCAGTGCTAGAGCTGAGGGGGAGTTGGTGACCCAGTACTTC
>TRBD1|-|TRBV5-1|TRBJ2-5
CASFQDRGGETQYF
TGCGCCAGCTTCCAAGACAGGGGCGGTGAGACCCAGTACTTC
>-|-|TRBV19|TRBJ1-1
CASSTGGTDEAFF
TGTGCCAGTAGCACCGGGGGTACGGACGAAGCTTTCTTT
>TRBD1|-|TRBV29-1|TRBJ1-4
CSGATGARSEKLFF
TGCAGCGGTGCGACAGGGGCCCGTAGTGAAAAACTGTTTTTT
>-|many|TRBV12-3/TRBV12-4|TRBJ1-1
CASSFWSDEAFF
TGTGCCAGCAGTTTTTGGTCAGATGAAGCTTTCTTT
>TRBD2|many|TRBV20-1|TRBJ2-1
CSASWIGLASNEQFF
TGCAGTGCTAGTTGGATAGGACTAGCATCCAATGAGCAGTTCTTC